The 6 T cell receptor beta chains listed next were all sequenced from one sample in a study of T-cell memory formation after mild COVID-19. TCRdb redid the calling of the 5' RACE reads with MiXCR, one entry per CDR3 protein. The sample shows about 500,000 distinct CDR3 sequences, roughly 20% of them seen only once. Sequenced sample: PBMCs or a T cell subset sorted from them (not recorded which). The receptors derive from an adult woman who had mild COVID-19 (a few samples of this study predate the infection). Cell type and time point are not known.

The chain has TRBV6-5 and TRBJ2-7; either TRBD1 or TRBD2 may fit D (5 bases each). The ends were cut back, 8 bases at V and 6 bases at J, with 11 bases in the middle. In germline, CDR1 is MNHEY, CDR2 SVGAGI. CDR3 length equals 11 residues. The CDR3 region has the DNA TGTGCCAGCTCCCAGGGAGCCGAGCAGTACTTC. Its translation is CASSQGAEQYF.

The rearrangement uses TRBV6-4 and TRBJ2-3; a weak D match, TRBD2 (6 bases). CDR1 is MRHNA, CDR2 SNTAGT, per germline. CDR3 length: 14 amino acids. With 2 bases removed from V and 4 bases from J, the gap between germline ends came to 10 bases. CDR3 loop: CASSDPGVADTQYF. The CDR3 region has the DNA TGTGCCAGCAGTGACCCGGGGGTGGCAGATACGCAGTATTTT.

V usage is TRBV6-5 and J usage is TRBJ2-5; 15 nucleotides agree with TRBD2. This CDR3 region has 20 residues. The germline V gene has CDR1 MNHEY and CDR2 SVGAGI. Losses at the gene ends were 5 bases for V and 4 bases for J; bases not matched to a gene: 17. The CDR3 region is CASSRPGLAGGPGGGETQYF. The CDR3 DNA reads as TGTGCCAGCAGTAGGCCCGGACTAGCGGGGGGGCCCGGTGGCGGAGAGACCCAGTACTTC.

The chain joins TRBV3-1 to TRBJ2-4; weak D call: TRBD2 (5 bases). Germline assignment: CDR1 LGHDT and CDR2 YNNKEL (reference sequence). The CDR3 contains 13 residues. V was trimmed by 4 bases and J by 7 bases, leaving 11 bases between them. The DNA of the CDR3 is TGTGCCAGCAGCCCGGGATACGGGAACATTCAGTACTTC. This codes for CASSPGYGNIQYF.

In this sample, this clonotype turned up a few times. This rearrangement joins TRBV24-1 to TRBJ2-1; TRBD2 matches at 8 bases. Germline CDR1 and CDR2: KGHDR and SFDVKD. The CDR3 is 14 amino acids. The V segment lost 3 bases and the J segment 9 bases; nucleotides outside the gene matches: 6. The CDR3 coding sequence is TGTGCCACCAGTGATCCGGACCGGGAGGGTGAGCAGTTCTTC. It codes for CATSDPDREGEQFF.

This clonotype occurred a few times. The V call is TRBV14, the J call TRBJ1-1; D is uncertain. The CDR3 has 13 residues. V was trimmed by 2 bases and J by 7 bases, leaving 11 bases between them. CDR1 is SGHDN, CDR2 FVKESK, per germline. CDR3 protein: CASSQSKLLEAFF. The CDR3, as DNA: TGTGCCAGCAGCCAATCGAAACTACTTGAAGCTTTCTTT.